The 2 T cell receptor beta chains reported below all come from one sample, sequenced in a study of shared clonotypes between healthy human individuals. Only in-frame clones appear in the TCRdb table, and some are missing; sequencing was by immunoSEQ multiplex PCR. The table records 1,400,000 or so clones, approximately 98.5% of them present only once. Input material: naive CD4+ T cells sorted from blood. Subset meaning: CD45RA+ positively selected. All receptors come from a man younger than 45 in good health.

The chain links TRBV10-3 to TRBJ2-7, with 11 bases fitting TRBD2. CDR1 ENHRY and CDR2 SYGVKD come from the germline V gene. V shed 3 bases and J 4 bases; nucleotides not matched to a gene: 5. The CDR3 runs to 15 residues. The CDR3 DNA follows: TGTGCCATCAGTGAATCGCCTAGCGGGAGGTACGAGCAGTACTTC. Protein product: CAISESPSGRYEQYF.

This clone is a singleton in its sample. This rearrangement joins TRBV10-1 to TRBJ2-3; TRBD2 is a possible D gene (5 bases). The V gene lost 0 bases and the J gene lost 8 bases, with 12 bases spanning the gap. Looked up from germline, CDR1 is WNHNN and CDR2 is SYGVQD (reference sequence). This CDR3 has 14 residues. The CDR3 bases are TGCGCCAGCAGTGAGTCGCTAGCAAGAGGTACGCAGTATTTT. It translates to CASSESLARGTQYF.